This T cell receptor (beta chain) was observed in a study of regulatory T cells in long-lasting Graves disease. Study at large: Those Graves' patients who were newly diagnosed had been on antithyroid drugs under 3 months.

J was trimmed by 5 bases and V by 10 bases; bases with no gene match: 10. The CDR3 has 14 residues. Per germline, CDR1 MDHEN and CDR2 SYDVKM. Time point indicated: newly diagnosed GD, antithyroid drugs for less than 3 months. PBMC-derived RNA was used for the TCR library. This clonotype came up many times. Building the TCR beta libraries relied on iRepertoire HTBI primers, and CDR3 regions underwent Arm-PCR. TCRdb called the multiplex PCR reads again in MiXCR, with one record for every CDR3 protein. Found here are 620,000 or so distinct CDR3 sequences, approximately 15% of them singletons; the top ten hold under 20%. This same sample was also part of a study on T cells in Graves' hyperthyroidism and ophthalmopathy.

This rearrangement joins TRBV28 to TRBJ2-2; the match to TRBD1 covers 7 bases. The clonotype originates from a woman aged 25 to 39 with Graves disease. The source material was peripheral blood mononuclear cells (PBMCs), sampled at new diagnosis, from a patient treated with antithyroid drugs. CDR3 sequence reads: CAIGTVRGTGELFF. The CDR3 DNA sequence: TGTGCCATCGGGACCGTCAGGGGGACCGGGGAGCTGTTTTTT.